One sample yielded the 18 T cell receptor beta chains listed below, sequenced in a study of patients and donors after allogeneic stem cell transplantation. A single record per CDR3 protein comes from TCRdb applying MiXCR to the RT-PCR reads. The sample yields roughly 190,000 distinct CDR3 sequences, around two fifths seen once. Material: blood, either unsorted or a sorted T cell fraction (not recorded which). These receptors were collected from a human donor who was either an allogeneic HSCT recipient or a stem cell or donor lymphocyte infusion donor (not recorded which). It is not recorded whose cells these are; they may come from a transplant donor.

This clonotype was detected only a few times. V gene TRBV28 combines with J gene TRBJ2-7, with D possibly being TRBD2 (6 bases). The V and J ends lost 6 bases and 2 bases respectively, with 17 bases between them. The CDR3 extends over 15 amino acids. CDR1 is MDHEN and CDR2 is SYDVKM in the germline V gene. CDR3: CASRSGTDLTYEQYF. For the CDR3, the DNA is TGTGCCAGCAGATCCGGGACTGATCTTACCTACGAGCAGTACTTC. Supplemented by reference TRBV28 and TRBJ2-7, the full variable domain reads DVKVTQSSRYLVKRTGEKVFLECVQDMDHENMFWYRQDPGLGLRLIYFSYDVKMKEKGDIPEGYSVSREKKERFSLILESASTNQTSMYLCASRSGTDLTYEQYFGPGTRLTVT.

The chain joins TRBV4-3 to TRBJ2-2; TRBD2 matches 9 bases. Germline V gene sequence: CDR1 LGHNA, CDR2 YSLEER. This CDR3 is built from 15 residues. After removal of 0 bases from V and 6 bases from J, the junction contained 2 bases not matched to a gene. CDR3 sequence (DNA): TGCGCCAGCAGCCAAGAGCGGGAGGGGGCCGGGGAGCTGTTTTTT. The encoded protein is CASSQEREGAGELFF.

In nucleotides, the CDR3 is TGTGCCAGCAGCCGGAGCGGGAGTAGAGAGACCCAGTACTTC. This encodes CASSRSGSRETQYF. J is TRBJ2-5 and V is TRBV11-2, with 8 bases matching TRBD2. Per germline, CDR1 SGHAT and CDR2 FQNNGV. This CDR3 has 14 residues. After removal of 5 bases from V and 4 bases from J, the junction contained 6 bases not matched to a gene.

This clonotype was seen at least ten times. The CDR3 loop is CASSLGQGGGYTF. The CDR3 coding sequence is TGTGCCAGCAGCTTAGGACAGGGAGGAGGCTACACCTTC. V usage is TRBV7-9 and J usage is TRBJ1-2; 7 bases are a match to TRBD1. This CDR3 contains 13 residues. J gave up 8 bases and V 1 base, and 4 bases lay outside the gene matches. CDR1 SEHNR and CDR2 FQNEAQ come from the germline V gene (reference sequence). Supplemented by reference TRBV7-9 and TRBJ1-2, the full variable domain reads DTGVSQNPRHKITKRGQNVTFRCDPISEHNRLYWYRQTLGQGPEFLTYFQNEAQLEKSRLLSDRFSAERPKGSFSTLEIQRTEQGDSAMYLCASSLGQGGGYTFGSGTRLTVV.

The gene calls are TRBV5-1 and TRBJ2-3, with 7 positions matching TRBD1. With 0 bases clipped from V and 4 bases from J, the junction kept 5 bases outside the gene matches. The CDR3 covers 15 residues. The germline V gene encodes CDR1 SGHRS and CDR2 YFSETQ. CDR3 nucleotides: TGCGCCAGCAGCTTGGGACAGGGCTTTGCAGATACGCAGTATTTT. Translation gives CASSLGQGFADTQYF. The full variable domain, completed using reference TRBV5-1 and TRBJ2-3, is KAGVTQTPRYLIKTRGQQVTLSCSPISGHRSVSWYQQTPGQGLQFLFEYFSETQRNKGNFPGRFSGRQFSNSRSEMNVSTLELGDSALYLCASSLGQGFADTQYFGPGTRLTVL.

V is TRBV27 and J is TRBJ2-5, with a weak D call TRBD1 (6 bases). Germline V gene sequence: CDR1 MNHEY, CDR2 SMNVEV (reference sequence). Trimming stripped 1 base from V and 3 bases from J, with 9 bases between. The CDR3 runs to 14 residues. The CDR3 spells CASSLFPGEETQYF. The CDR3 region has the DNA TGTGCCAGCAGTTTATTCCCAGGGGAAGAGACCCAGTACTTC.

The chain combines TRBV6-6 with TRBJ1-2; tentative D call: TRBD1 (5 bases). V lost 0 bases, J lost 8 bases, and 13 bases lay in between. This CDR3 comprises 14 residues. The germline V gene encodes CDR1 MNHNY and CDR2 SVGAGI (reference sequence). The CDR3 sequence: CASSYSPGGSGYTF. For the CDR3, the DNA is TGTGCCAGCAGTTACTCTCCGGGGGGAAGCGGCTACACCTTC.

CDR3 sequence reads: CASSYSVDTSGGYTF. In DNA form, the CDR3 reads TGTGCCAGCAGTTACTCAGTCGACACCTCCGGTGGCTACACCTTC. The chain recombines TRBV6-5 with TRBJ1-2; D gene unclear. Trimming removed 0 bases at V and 7 bases at J, with 15 bases between. The length of the CDR3 is 15 residues. Germline values: CDR1 MNHEY, CDR2 SVGAGI.

This clonotype was seen more than once but under ten times. CDR3 loop: CASEGRMNTEAFF. The DNA for the CDR3 is TGTGCCAGCGAGGGGAGGATGAACACTGAAGCTTTCTTT. The gene calls are TRBV12-3 or TRBV12-4 and TRBJ1-1; D is perhaps TRBD1 (5 bases). Trimming took off 8 bases at V and 0 bases at J, with 10 bases between the two ends. CDR3 length: 13 amino acids.

The chain is built from TRBV7-3 and TRBJ2-3; D gene uncertain. Deletions cut 2 bases from V and 4 bases from J, with 16 bases between. CDR3 size: 16 residues. Germline CDR1 is SGHTA and CDR2 is FQGTGA. CDR3 nucleotide sequence: TGTGCCAGCAGCTTAGGGGTCCACGGGCCCGCAGATACGCAGTATTTT. It codes for CASSLGVHGPADTQYF.

The rearrangement links TRBV12-3 or TRBV12-4 to TRBJ1-4, with D possibly matching TRBD1 (6 bases). This CDR3 has 15 amino acids. Trimming took off 3 bases at V and 8 bases at J, with 16 bases between the two ends. CDR3 loop: CASSFHSGAGEKLFF. CDR3 nucleotides: TGTGCCAGCAGTTTTCATTCAGGGGCCGGGGAAAAACTGTTTTTT.

The gene calls are TRBV10-3 and TRBJ2-1; D is uncertain. Trimming removed 0 bases from V and 7 bases from J, with 19 bases in between. The length of the CDR3 is 17 residues. Germline CDR1 reads ENHRY; CDR2 reads SYGVKD. The chain's CDR3 is CAISESRQAPVWNEQFF. CDR3 DNA: TGTGCCATCAGTGAGTCCCGCCAGGCCCCGGTTTGGAATGAGCAGTTCTTC.

About this clonotype itself: One junction end disagrees with the germline gene, perhaps due to a read error. In DNA, the CDR3 is TGTGCCAGCAATGAAGTAGGGGCGATATACAATGAGCAGTTCTTC. This gives the protein CASNEVGAIYNEQFF. This chain uses TRBV2 with TRBJ2-1; D perhaps matches TRBD1 (5 bases). The CDR3 is made up of 15 amino acids. Germline CDR1 is SNHLY and CDR2 is FYNNEI.

As concerns this clonotype: Being one base from a much bigger clone, this may be a read error. Because the CDR3 is missing its conserved closing phenylalanine or tryptophan, this is likely a read error. The V gene is TRBV7-9, the J gene TRBJ1-1; a possible D gene is TRBD1 (5 bases). Trimming took 3 bases from V and 3 from J, leaving 8 bases between them. CDR3 length: 13 amino acids. CDR1 and CDR2 from the germline V gene are SEHNR and FQNEAQ (reference sequence). CDR3 protein: CASSFRRDTEAFS. The CDR3 DNA reads TGTGCCAGCAGCTTCCGCAGGGACACTGAAGCTTTCTCT.

The chain links TRBV30 to TRBJ1-2, with D maybe TRBD1 (6 bases). The ends were cut back, 4 bases at V and 3 bases at J, with 9 bases in the middle. Germline values: CDR1 GTSNPN, CDR2 SVGIG (reference sequence). This CDR3 region has 12 residues. DNA of the CDR3: TGTGCCTGGATGGACAGCTACTATGGCTACACCTTC. As protein: CAWMDSYYGYTF.

This clonotype was found a few times. The chain joins TRBV18 to TRBJ2-7; 7 nucleotides line up with TRBD1. V lost 5 bases, J lost 2 bases, and 9 bases stayed unmatched. The CDR3 is 15 residues long. Germline lookup yields CDR1 KGHSH and CDR2 LQKENI. For the CDR3, the DNA is TGTGCCAGCTCAGTTCAAACCGGGACAGCCTACGAGCAGTACTTC. Protein product: CASSVQTGTAYEQYF. The whole variable domain, filled in from reference TRBV18 and TRBJ2-7, reads NAGVMQNPRHLVRRRGQEARLRCSPMKGHSHVYWYRQLPEEGLKFMVYLQKENIIDESGMPKERFSAEFPKEGPSILRIQQVVRGDSAAYFCASSVQTGTAYEQYFGPGTRLTVT.

This clonotype was picked up a small number of times. The rearrangement joins TRBV12-3 or TRBV12-4 to TRBJ1-2, with D perhaps TRBD1 (6 bases). The CDR3 length is 14 residues. Trimming took off 3 bases at V and 2 bases at J, with 10 bases between the two ends. Here the CDR3 DNA reads TGTGCCAGCAGTTTGGGACATCCAAACTATGGCTACACCTTC. Its translation: CASSLGHPNYGYTF.

The V gene is TRBV5-1, the J gene TRBJ1-4; the D is unclear. The CDR3 spans 15 residues. Germline CDR1 reads SGHRS; CDR2 reads YFSETQ. V lost 0 bases and J lost 4, with 10 bases in between. CDR3 in amino acids: CASSLGRQDNEKLFF. CDR3 in DNA: TGCGCCAGCAGCTTGGGCCGGCAAGATAATGAAAAACTGTTTTTT.